This TCR beta chain was captured in a study of shared clonotypes between healthy human individuals. Naive CD8 cells lacked CD45RO and underwent positive selection for CCR7, leaving out terminally differentiated effector memory CD45RA+ cells. The data were produced by immunoSEQ multiplex PCR, yet TCRdb's version contains in-frame clones alone and is incomplete. The table records roughly 1,800,000 clones, approximately 94% of them present only once. This clonotype was sampled from a man younger than 30 in good health. The sample consisted of naive CD8+ T cells sorted from blood.

The chain's CDR3 is CASSLSGVGYNEQFF. CDR3 DNA: TGTGCCAGCAGCCTGAGTGGGGTAGGGTACAATGAGCAGTTCTTC. The rearrangement joins TRBV5-4 to TRBJ2-1; no clear D gene. The CDR3 has 15 residues. The V end lost 4 bases, the J end lost 4 bases, and 15 bases lay between the germline ends. Germline CDR1 reads SGHNT; CDR2 reads YYREEE (reference sequence).